Sequencing of this T cell receptor beta chain was carried out in a study of blood T cell repertoires in COVID-19. Overall study: Samples came from the United States, Italy and Spain, spanning acute and convalescent COVID-19. PBMCs, B-cell-depleted T cells, or T cells were the source of the cDNA or gDNA that made up the material.

The repertoire was sequenced with immunoSEQ multiplex PCR; TCRdb's copy has only in-frame clones and lacks some. The top ten hold about 3.6% of the sample, which has around 260,000 clones, around 83% seen once. The sequenced sample was peripheral blood. This TCR was recovered from a man between 18 and 35 years old with active or convalescent COVID-19.

For the CDR3, the DNA is TGTGCCACCCCCGGAACAGGAGGGAACTATGGCTACACCTTC. Protein: CATPGTGGNYGYTF. The chain joins TRBV7-9 to TRBJ1-2; maybe TRBD1 (5 bases). The CDR3 is 14 amino acids. V lost 10 bases and J 2 bases, leaving 17 bases between the germline ends. CDR1 and CDR2 from the germline V gene are SEHNR and FQNEAQ (reference sequence).